This T cell receptor beta chain was profiled in a study of blood T cell repertoires in COVID-19. Libraries were prepared by immunoSEQ multiplex PCR; TCRdb keeps only in-frame clonotypes and omits some of them. The data contain fewer than 250,000 clones, 81% of them singletons. The CDR3 is 15 amino acids. V lost 2 bases and J lost 0; bases outside the gene matches: 3. Germline assignment: CDR1 KGHSH and CDR2 LQKENI. Sequenced input: PBMCs or T cells enriched from blood (not recorded which). The sequence was obtained from a woman aged 50 to 60 with acute COVID-19. This chain links TRBV18 with TRBJ1-2; 7 nucleotides align to TRBD1. In DNA, the CDR3 is TGTGCCAGCTCACCAGGGACAGAACCTAACTATGGCTACACCTTC. Its translation is CASSPGTEPNYGYTF.